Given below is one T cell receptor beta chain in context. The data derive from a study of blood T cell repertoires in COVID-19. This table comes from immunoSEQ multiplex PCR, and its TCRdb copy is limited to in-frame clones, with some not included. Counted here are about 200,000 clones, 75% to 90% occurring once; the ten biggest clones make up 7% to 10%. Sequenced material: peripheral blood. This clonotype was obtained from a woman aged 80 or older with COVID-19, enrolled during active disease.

CDR3 residues: CASSYSRQGPGELFF. In DNA form, the CDR3 reads TGTGCCAGCAGTTACTCCAGACAGGGCCCCGGGGAGCTGTTTTTT. The chain links TRBV6-5 to TRBJ2-2, with 7 bases that match TRBD1. Trimming took 0 bases from V and 6 from J; bases not matched to a gene: 4. CDR3 length: 15 residues. Germline CDR1 MNHEY, CDR2 SVGAGI.